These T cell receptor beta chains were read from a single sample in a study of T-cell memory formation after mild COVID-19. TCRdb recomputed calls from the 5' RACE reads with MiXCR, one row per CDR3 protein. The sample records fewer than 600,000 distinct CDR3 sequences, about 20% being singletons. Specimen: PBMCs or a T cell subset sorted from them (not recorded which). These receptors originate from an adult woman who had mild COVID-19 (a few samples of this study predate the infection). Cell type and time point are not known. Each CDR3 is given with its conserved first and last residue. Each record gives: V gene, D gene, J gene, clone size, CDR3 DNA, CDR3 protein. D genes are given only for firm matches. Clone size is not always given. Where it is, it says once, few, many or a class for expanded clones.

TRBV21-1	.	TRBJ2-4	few	TGTGCCAGCAGCAAACAACGGGAGGCCCCGGTTGAAAACATTCAGTACTTC	CASSKQREAPVENIQYF
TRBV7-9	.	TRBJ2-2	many	TGTGCCAGCAGCTTAGCAGCATACACCGGGGAGCTGTTTTTT	CASSLAAYTGELFF
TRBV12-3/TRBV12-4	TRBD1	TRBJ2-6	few	TGTGCCAGCAGTAGGGACAGAACCTCTGGGGCCAACGTCCTGACTTTC	CASSRDRTSGANVLTF
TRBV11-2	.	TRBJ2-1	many	TGTGCCAGCAGCGGTAGCCTAACTAGGGTTTTGGGGAGGAATGAGCAGTTCTTC	CASSGSLTRVLGRNEQFF
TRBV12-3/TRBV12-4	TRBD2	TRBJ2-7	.	TGTGCCAGCAGTTGGGGACCGGGACTAGCGGGGTACGAGCAGTACTTC	CASSWGPGLAGYEQYF
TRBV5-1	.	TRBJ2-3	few	TGCGCCAGCGGGGACAACACAGATACGCAGTATTTT	CASGDNTDTQYF
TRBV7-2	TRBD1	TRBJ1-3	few	TGTGCCAGCACCTTGAGACAGGGCTATCGTGGTAAAAACACCATATATTTT	CASTLRQGYRGKNTIYF
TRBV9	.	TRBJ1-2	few	TGTGCCAGCAGCTCCACGGACGCCTATGGCTACACCTTC	CASSSTDAYGYTF
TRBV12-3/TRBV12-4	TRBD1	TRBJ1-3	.	TGTGCCAGCAGCCGGGACAGGACCCCAGCTGGAAACACCATATATTTT	CASSRDRTPAGNTIYF
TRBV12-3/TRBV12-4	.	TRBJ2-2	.	TGTGCCTTTCTATGCGACACCGGGGAGCTGTTTTTT	CAFLCDTGELFF
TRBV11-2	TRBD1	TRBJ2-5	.	TGTGCCAGCAGCTTAACCGGTCCAGGGGGAGAGACCCAGTACTTC	CASSLTGPGGETQYF
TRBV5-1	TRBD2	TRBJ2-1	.	TGCGCCAGCAGCAACGGGACTAGCGGGTACAATGAGCAGTTCTTC	CASSNGTSGYNEQFF
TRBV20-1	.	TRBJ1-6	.	TGCAGTGCTAGAGATCTTGGGGGCAGAGACTCCTATAATTCACCCCTCCACTTT	CSARDLGGRDSYNSPLHF
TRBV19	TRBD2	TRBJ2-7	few	TGTGCCAGTTTAGCGGGAGTGGCCTACGAGCAGTACTTC	CASLAGVAYEQYF
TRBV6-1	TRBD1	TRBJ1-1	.	TGTGCCAGCAGTGAAGCGCTTCGAAGGGGGCGTTCTAGTTTGGAAGCTTTCTTT	CASSEALRRGRSSLEAFF
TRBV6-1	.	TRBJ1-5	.	TGTGCCAGCAGGGGGGGACATCAAGCGTTTCAGCCCCAGCATTTT	CASRGGHQAFQPQHF
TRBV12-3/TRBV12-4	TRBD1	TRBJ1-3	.	TGTGCCAGCAGCACGGACAGGGCCGGAAACACCATATATTTT	CASSTDRAGNTIYF
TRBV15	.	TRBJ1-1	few	TGTGCCACCAGCAGTCAGCGACAGAGCACTGAAGCTTTCTTT	CATSSQRQSTEAFF
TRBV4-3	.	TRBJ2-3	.	TGCGCCAGCAGCCAAGATCTTAGCGGCACAGATACGCAGTATTTT	CASSQDLSGTDTQYF
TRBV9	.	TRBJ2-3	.	TGTGCCAGCAGCGGTGGGGACGCCCCGGGAGATACGCAGTATTTT	CASSGGDAPGDTQYF
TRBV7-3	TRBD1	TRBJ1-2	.	TGTGCCAGCAGCCGACACAACGCCCGGACAGGGGGCATTGGCTACACCTTC	CASSRHNARTGGIGYTF
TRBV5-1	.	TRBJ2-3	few	TGCGCCAGCATAGGAGATTCCCCAGATACGCAGTATTTT	CASIGDSPDTQYF
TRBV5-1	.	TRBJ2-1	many	TGCGCCAGCAGCTTAAGGACCCCCCTTAATGAGCAGTTCTTC	CASSLRTPLNEQFF
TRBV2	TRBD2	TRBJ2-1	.	TGTGCCAGCATAGGGACTAGCGGTTACAATGAGCAGTTCTTC	CASIGTSGYNEQFF
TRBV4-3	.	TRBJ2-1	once	TGCGCCAGCAGGGGGTATGAAAGCAATGAGCAGTTCTTC	CASRGYESNEQFF
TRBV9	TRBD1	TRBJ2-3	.	TGTGCCAGCAGCGCTCGGACAGGGGGCCTCGCAGATACGCAGTATTTT	CASSARTGGLADTQYF
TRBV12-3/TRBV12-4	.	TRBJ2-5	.	TGTGCCAGCAGTTTCTCCGGTACGGGGTTAGAGACCCAGTACTTC	CASSFSGTGLETQYF
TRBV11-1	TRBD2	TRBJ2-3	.	TGTGCCAGCAGCTCCATCGCCGCTGGGACGGGAGCGGGAGGGACAGATACGCAGTATTTT	CASSSIAAGTGAGGTDTQYF
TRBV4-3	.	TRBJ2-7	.	TGCGCCAGCAGCCAAGATGGGAGCTCCTACGAGCAGTACTTC	CASSQDGSSYEQYF
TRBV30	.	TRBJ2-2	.	TGTGCCTGGAGTCGACAGGCCACCGGGGAGCTGTTTTTT	CAWSRQATGELFF
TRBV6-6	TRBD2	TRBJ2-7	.	TGTGCCAGCAGTAGGGGTAGCGGGGCTTTCGAGCAGTACTTC	CASSRGSGAFEQYF
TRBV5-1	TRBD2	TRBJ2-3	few	TGCGCCAGCAGCTCCCAAGGAGGACTAGCGGGAGGCAGGGCAGATACGCAGTATTTT	CASSSQGGLAGGRADTQYF
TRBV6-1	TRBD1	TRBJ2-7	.	TGTGCCAGCAAAAGGGACAGGGTCGACGAGCAGTACTTC	CASKRDRVDEQYF
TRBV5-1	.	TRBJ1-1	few	TGCGCCAGCAGCCTCCGAATCCCCGAGAACACTGAAGCTTTCTTT	CASSLRIPENTEAFF
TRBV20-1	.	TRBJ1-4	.	TGCAGTGCTAGAGAGGGGCCGGACGAAAAACTGTTTTTT	CSAREGPDEKLFF
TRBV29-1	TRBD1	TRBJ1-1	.	TGCAGCGTTGAAAAGGAGGGGGCAGAGATGAACACTGAAGCTTTCTTT	CSVEKEGAEMNTEAFF
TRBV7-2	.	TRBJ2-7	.	TGTGCCAGCAGCTTGTCTTGGGCTTTCGGTGGGGCCACCTCCTACGAGCAGTACTTC	CASSLSWAFGGATSYEQYF
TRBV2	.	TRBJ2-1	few	TGTGCCAGCAGTGAAGTCCCGGCGAGGGGGAGATACAATGAGCAGTTCTTC	CASSEVPARGRYNEQFF
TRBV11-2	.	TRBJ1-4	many	TGTGCCAGCAGCCCGGGACTTAATGAAAAACTGTTTTTT	CASSPGLNEKLFF
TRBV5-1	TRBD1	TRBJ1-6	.	TGCGCCAGCAGCTTGTACAGGGGGGATTCACCCCTCCACTTT	CASSLYRGDSPLHF
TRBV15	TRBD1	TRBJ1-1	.	TGTGCCACCAGCATGGGACAGTTCACTGAAGCTTTCTTT	CATSMGQFTEAFF
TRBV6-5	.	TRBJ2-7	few	TGTGCCAGCAACCCCCCGGGGACTCCCCGGAACGAGCAGTACTTC	CASNPPGTPRNEQYF
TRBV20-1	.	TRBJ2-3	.	TGCAGTGCTAGAGGCCCGACTAGCACAGATACGCAGTATTTT	CSARGPTSTDTQYF
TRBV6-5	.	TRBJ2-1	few	TGTGCCAGCCAGATAGGGAATGAGCAGTTCTTC	CASQIGNEQFF
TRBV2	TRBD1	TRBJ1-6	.	TGTGCCAGCAGCCAGGACAGGGGTCATTCACCCCTCCACTTT	CASSQDRGHSPLHF
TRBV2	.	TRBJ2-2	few	TGTGCCAGCAGTGATGGACCGATCAACACCGGGGAGCTGTTTTTT	CASSDGPINTGELFF
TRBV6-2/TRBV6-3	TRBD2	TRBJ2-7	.	TGTGCCAGCAGACCGACTAGCGGGAGTTTAGCCGAGCAGTACTTC	CASRPTSGSLAEQYF
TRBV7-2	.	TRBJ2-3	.	TGTGCCAGCAGCTCCCAGCTGAGGAGCCCCCTCCCAGATACGCAGTATTTT	CASSSQLRSPLPDTQYF
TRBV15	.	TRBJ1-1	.	TGTGCCACCAGCAGAAACAGGGCTGCCACTGAAGCTTTCTTT	CATSRNRAATEAFF
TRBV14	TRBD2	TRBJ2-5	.	TGTGCCAGCAGCCAAGAAGGAGCTAGCGGAGGGGAGACCCAGTACTTC	CASSQEGASGGETQYF
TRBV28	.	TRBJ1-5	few	TGTGCCAGCCGGCTTCGGACAGCTAATCAGCCCCAGCATTTT	CASRLRTANQPQHF
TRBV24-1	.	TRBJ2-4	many	TGTGCCACCAGTGACAACGGACACGCCAAAAACATTCAGTACTTC	CATSDNGHAKNIQYF
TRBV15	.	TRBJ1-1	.	TGTGCCACCAGCAGAGAGAGACAGACGAACACTGAAGCTTTCTTT	CATSRERQTNTEAFF
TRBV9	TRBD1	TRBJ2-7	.	TGTGCCAGCAGCGGGCCGGGACAGGGCCACGAGCAGTACTTC	CASSGPGQGHEQYF
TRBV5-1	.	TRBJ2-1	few	TGCGCCAGCAGCTCACCCCGGGGGGCATACAATGAGCAGTTCTTC	CASSSPRGAYNEQFF
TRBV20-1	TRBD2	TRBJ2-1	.	TGCAGTGCTAGTGGGACTAGCAGATGGCAGTTCTTC	CSASGTSRWQFF
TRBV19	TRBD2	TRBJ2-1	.	TGTGCCAGTAGTACCCTTAGCGGGGGGGACTACAATGAGCAGTTCTTC	CASSTLSGGDYNEQFF
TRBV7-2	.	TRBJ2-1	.	TGTGCCAGCATCCCCCTAGGGGGAGAGCAGTTCTTC	CASIPLGGEQFF
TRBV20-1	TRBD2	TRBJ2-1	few	TGCAGTGCTAACAATCCTAGCGGGGGATACAATGAGCAGTTCTTC	CSANNPSGGYNEQFF
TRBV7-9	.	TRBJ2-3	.	TGTGCCAGCAGCAGACTCGTTAGCACAGATACGCAGTATTTT	CASSRLVSTDTQYF